Listed below are T cell receptor beta chains from one sample, sequenced in a study of blood T cell repertoires in COVID-19. TCRdb keeps only in-frame clones here, not all; method: immunoSEQ multiplex PCR. Of over 25,000 clones detected, over 80% appear once; the ten largest clones hold 65% to 80%. Sample: peripheral blood. The receptors here all came from a man between 65 and 85 years old with acute or convalescent COVID-19. CDR3s include the opening cysteine and the closing phenylalanine or tryptophan. Fields, in order: J gene, V gene, D gene, clone size, CDR3 DNA, CDR3 protein. The D gene is left open where the match is weak. Clone sizes are given selectively: once, few, many, or a class where the clone is expanded.

>TRBJ1-4|TRBV27|NA|few
TGTGCCAGCAGTTCGGAATTAGCGGTTGGGGAAAAACTGTTTTTT
CASSSELAVGEKLFF
>TRBJ2-5|TRBV3-1/TRBV3-2|TRBD1|NA
TGTGCCAGCAGCCAAGGCCCGGGACAGGGAGAAGAGACCCAGTACTTC
CASSQGPGQGEETQYF
>TRBJ1-5|TRBV19|NA|NA
TGTGCCAGTAGTATAGCAGGACTTAGGGCCGGCAATCAGCCCCAGCATTTT
CASSIAGLRAGNQPQHF
>TRBJ1-5|TRBV5-1|NA|NA
TGCGCCAGCAGCTTGGGAGACAGGAATCAGCCCCAGCATTTT
CASSLGDRNQPQHF
>TRBJ1-3|TRBV7-2|NA|few
TGTGCCAGCAGCTTCACACCTCGCTCTGGAAACACCATATATTTT
CASSFTPRSGNTIYF
>TRBJ2-1|TRBV5-1|TRBD2|NA
TGCGCCAGCAGCTGGAGCGGGAGAGACACCTACAATGAGCAGTTCTTC
CASSWSGRDTYNEQFF
>TRBJ1-3|TRBV6-1|TRBD1|NA
TGTGCCAGCAGTGCCGGGCGACAGGGGGCGCGTCAAAACACCATATATTTT
CASSAGRQGARQNTIYF
>TRBJ2-2|TRBV5-1|TRBD1|NA
TGCGCCAGCAGCTTAGACGACAGGGCCACCGGGGAGCTGTTTTTT
CASSLDDRATGELFF
>TRBJ2-2|TRBV19|NA|NA
TGTGCCAGTAGTGTCGGTTTGAACACCGGGGAGCTGTTTTTT
CASSVGLNTGELFF
>TRBJ2-2|TRBV7-2|NA|NA
TGTGCCAGCAGCCGCGACAGACAGAAAGGCCGGGAGCTGTTTTTT
CASSRDRQKGRELFF
>TRBJ1-5|TRBV19|TRBD1|NA
TGTGCCAGTAGTATTTATCCGGGACAGGGAAATCAGCCCCAGCATTTT
CASSIYPGQGNQPQHF
>TRBJ1-3|TRBV6-6|NA|once
TGTGCCAGCAGGGCGGGAGGGACAGGAAACACCATATATTTT
CASRAGGTGNTIYF
>TRBJ2-7|TRBV7-9|NA|NA
TGTGCCAGCAGGCCTCTAGGCTACGAGCAGTACTTC
CASRPLGYEQYF
>TRBJ1-3|TRBV5-1|NA|NA
TGCGCCAGCAGCCTCGGGGGTGGAAACACCATATATTTT
CASSLGGGNTIYF
>TRBJ1-3|TRBV7-2|TRBD1|NA
TGTGCCAGCAGCTTAGGGGGACAGGGAAACACCATATATTTT
CASSLGGQGNTIYF
>TRBJ1-2|TRBV4-1|NA|NA
TGCGCCAGCAGCCAATTTGCAGGGGATAACTATGGCTACACCTTC
CASSQFAGDNYGYTF
>TRBJ2-7|TRBV18|NA|NA
TGTGCCAGCTCCGGTGACAGGTCCTACGAGCAGTACTTC
CASSGDRSYEQYF
>TRBJ1-2|TRBV30|NA|NA
TGTGCCTGGACGGCAGGGCACGCCGTCTATGGCTACACCTTC
CAWTAGHAVYGYTF
>TRBJ1-6|TRBV20-1|NA|NA
TGCAGTGCTAGTCGGGTCAGCTCCTATAATTCACCCCTCCACTTT
CSASRVSSYNSPLHF
>TRBJ1-6|TRBV30|NA|NA
TGTGCCTGCTCGGGGGGGGCCCAATCCTATAATTCACCCCTCCACTTT
CACSGGAQSYNSPLHF
>TRBJ2-1|TRBV7-9|NA|once
TGTGCCAGCAGCTCCCGGCTAGCTCGCAATGAGCAGTTCTTC
CASSSRLARNEQFF
>TRBJ2-2|TRBV4-1|TRBD2|NA
TGCGCCAGCAGCCAGCGATCCGGACTAGCGGGAGGTAGCACCGGGGAGCTGTTTTTT
CASSQRSGLAGGSTGELFF
>TRBJ1-2|TRBV5-1|NA|few
TGCGCCAGCAGCTTGGGAGGAGGTAGCTATGGCTACACCTTC
CASSLGGGSYGYTF
>TRBJ2-3|TRBV4-3|TRBD2|once
TGCGCCAGCAGCCAAGGGACTAGCGGGAGTTCGGGGGCAGATACGCAGTATTTT
CASSQGTSGSSGADTQYF
>TRBJ2-7|TRBV11-3|NA|NA
TGTGCCAGCAGCTTAGATTCGGGACACCGGGTTGGAGAGCAGTACTTC
CASSLDSGHRVGEQYF
>TRBJ2-7|TRBV3-1/TRBV3-2|NA|NA
TGTGCCAGCCAGAGGTTACACGAGCAGTACTTC
CASQRLHEQYF
>TRBJ2-1|TRBV7-8|TRBD2|NA
TGTGCCAGCAGCTTACCCTTAGCGGGAGGCGGCGATGAGCAGTTCTTC
CASSLPLAGGGDEQFF
>TRBJ2-5|TRBV5-6|TRBD2|NA
TGTGCCAGCAGCTTGGGGACTAGCGGGGGGTTCCAAGAGACCCAGTACTTC
CASSLGTSGGFQETQYF
>TRBJ2-7|TRBV2|NA|NA
TGTGCCAGCATGGAGGGGCCCCCCTACGAGCAGTACTTC
CASMEGPPYEQYF
>TRBJ2-7|TRBV6-2/TRBV6-3|TRBD1|NA
TGTGCCAGCAGTTCGGGACAGCCGAATTACGAGCAGTACTTC
CASSSGQPNYEQYF
>TRBJ2-6|TRBV7-9|NA|NA
TGTGCCAGCAGCTTCAATGGGGGGAACTCTGGGGCCAACGTCCTGACTTTC
CASSFNGGNSGANVLTF
>TRBJ1-3|TRBV5-4|NA|NA
TGTGCCAGCAGCTCCAGTCTAAGAGGAGGTGGAAACACCATATATTTT
CASSSSLRGGGNTIYF
>TRBJ1-1|TRBV21-1|NA|NA
TGTGCCAGCAGCAAAGAGCAGGGGGCCATGATCAACACTGAAGCTTTCTTT
CASSKEQGAMINTEAFF
>TRBJ1-2|TRBV5-1|TRBD1|NA
TGCGCCAGCAGCTTAAGGGAAGGGGGCGACTACACCTTC
CASSLREGGDYTF
>TRBJ1-6|TRBV30|NA|NA
TGTGCCTGGAACAGGAAAATCTCCTATAATTCACCCCTCCACTTT
CAWNRKISYNSPLHF
>TRBJ1-2|TRBV3-1/TRBV3-2|NA|NA
TGTGCCAGCAGCCCCACGGGGGAAGGCTATGGCTACACCTTC
CASSPTGEGYGYTF
>TRBJ1-6|TRBV5-5|NA|NA
TGTGCCAGCAGCTTTGCGAATGATTCACCCCTCCACTTT
CASSFANDSPLHF
>TRBJ2-1|TRBV7-2|NA|NA
TGTGCCAGCAGCTACTACGGGAGAGACTACAATGAGCAGTTCTTC
CASSYYGRDYNEQFF
>TRBJ1-1|TRBV5-1|NA|NA
TGCGCCAGCAGCTTAAACACAGGTTCGAACACTGAAGCTTTCTTT
CASSLNTGSNTEAFF
>TRBJ1-2|TRBV12-3/TRBV12-4|NA|NA
TGTGCCAGCAGGGGAGGGGGGGCCTATGGCTACACCTTC
CASRGGGAYGYTF
>TRBJ2-7|TRBV20-1|NA|NA
TGCAGTGCTAGTTTTGCGGAGCAGTACTTC
CSASFAEQYF
>TRBJ1-6|TRBV3-1/TRBV3-2|NA|NA
TGTGCCAGCAGCCAACAGGGGACAAATTCACCCCTCCACTTT
CASSQQGTNSPLHF
>TRBJ2-2|TRBV19|TRBD1|NA
TGTGCCAGTAGTATTGGGCAGGGGGACACCGGGGAGCTGTTTTTT
CASSIGQGDTGELFF
>TRBJ1-2|TRBV3-1/TRBV3-2|NA|NA
TGTGCCAGCAGCCAAGATCTTTGGGAGGGTGGCTACACCTTC
CASSQDLWEGGYTF
>TRBJ2-7|TRBV4-3|NA|NA
TGCGCCAGCAGCCAAGCCAGACTGAGTCGGGAGCAGTACTTC
CASSQARLSREQYF
>TRBJ2-3|TRBV6-5|TRBD2|NA
TGTGCCACCCGACTAGCGGGAGGCACAGATACGCAGTATTTT
CATRLAGGTDTQYF
>TRBJ1-2|TRBV28|TRBD1|NA
TGTGCCAGCTCGGGACAGGGATGGTATGGCTACACCTTC
CASSGQGWYGYTF
>TRBJ1-1|TRBV7-9|TRBD1|NA
TGTGCCAGCAGCTTGAGGGACAGGGGTGAGAACACTGAAGCTTTCTTT
CASSLRDRGENTEAFF
>TRBJ1-2|TRBV19|NA|NA
TGTGCCAGTAGTATGGAGGCGAAATATGGCTACACCTTC
CASSMEAKYGYTF
>TRBJ1-6|TRBV7-2|NA|few
TGTGCCAGCAGCTTAGTCGAGGCGGGGAGGGGATCACCCCTCCACTTT
CASSLVEAGRGSPLHF
>TRBJ2-7|TRBV6-1|NA|few
TGTGCCAGCAGTGAAGACTCCCAGGGGTTTTACGAGCAGTACTTC
CASSEDSQGFYEQYF
>TRBJ2-7|TRBV6-5|NA|NA
TGTGCCAGCAGACCCGCGGCGAGGGCCGAGCAGTACTTC
CASRPAARAEQYF
>TRBJ2-1|TRBV20-1|NA|NA
TGCAGTGCTAGGTCGGTTGATGAGCAGTTCTTC
CSARSVDEQFF